The 5 T cell receptor beta chains given below trace back to one sample, sequenced in a study of blood T cell repertoires in COVID-19. Measured with immunoSEQ multiplex PCR; TCRdb has only the in-frame clones, and not every one. The sample comprises 180,000 or so clones, roughly 84% of which are singletons, and approximately 7.6% rests with the top ten. The sequenced material came from PBMCs or T cells enriched from blood (not recorded which). The receptors originated from a man aged 40-49 years who had recovered from COVID-19.

The chain links TRBV7-9 to TRBJ2-5; perhaps TRBD1 as D (5 bases). V lost 2 bases to trimming and J lost 5 bases, with 12 bases between them. CDR1 is SEHNR, CDR2 FQNEAQ, per germline (reference sequence). This CDR3 region has 14 residues. DNA of the CDR3: TGTGCCAGCAGCTTAAGCGACAGTGGGGAGACCCAGTACTTC. It specifies CASSLSDSGETQYF.

A single count supports this clone. This chain joins TRBV14 and TRBJ1-6, with D possibly TRBD1 on 6 matching bases. The CDR3 runs to 14 residues. CDR1 SGHDN and CDR2 FVKESK come from the germline V gene. Trimming took off 5 bases at V and 9 bases at J, with 14 bases between the two ends. CDR3 loop: CASSEQRTASPLHF. CDR3 DNA sequence: TGTGCCAGCAGCGAACAAAGGACAGCTTCACCCCTCCACTTT. The full variable domain, rest sourced from reference TRBV14 and TRBJ1-6, is EAGVTQFPSHSVIEKGQTVTLRCDPISGHDNLYWYRRVMGKEIKFLLHFVKESKQDESGMPNNRFLAERTGGTYSTLKVQPAELEDSGVYFCASSEQRTASPLHFGNGTRLTVT.

The CDR3 is CASSPDRGGKNIQYF. CDR3 nucleotides: TGTGCCAGCAGCCCCGACAGGGGGGGCAAAAACATTCAGTACTTC. The gene calls are TRBV13 and TRBJ2-4, with 9 bases identical to TRBD1. In germline, CDR1 is PRHDT, CDR2 FYEKMQ (reference sequence). The CDR3 sequence is 15 residues long. J lost 3 bases, V lost 5 bases, and 5 bases had no gene match.

V gene TRBV3-1 (or the pseudogene TRBV3-2) combines with J gene TRBJ1-2; unclear D gene. Between the trimmed V and J ends, which lost 1 base and 9 bases, there was a span of 21 bases. The CDR3 loop spans 16 amino acids. Germline CDR1 and CDR2: LGHDT and YNNKEL (reference sequence). The DNA of the CDR3 is TGTGCCAGCAGCCAAGCTCTGTCTTGGGCAGGAAGTCGCTACACCTTC. Protein product: CASSQALSWAGSRYTF.

The rearrangement joins TRBV6-5 to TRBJ2-3; a possible D gene is TRBD2 (5 bases). Germline loops: CDR1 MNHEY, CDR2 SVGAGI. The CDR3 is 15 residues long. Trimming took off 8 bases at V and 1 base at J, with 16 bases between the two ends. DNA of the CDR3: TGTGCCAGCTCGAAGAGGGCCACGCGCACAGATACGCAGTATTTT. Protein sequence: CASSKRATRTDTQYF.